This TCR beta chain was sequenced during a study of blood T cell repertoires in COVID-19. Study in general: Donors in the United States, Italy and Spain gave samples during acute or convalescent COVID-19. Nucleic acid was either cDNA or gDNA, and it came from T cells, B-cell-depleted T cells, or PBMCs.

Germline CDR1 and CDR2: SQVTM and ANQGSEA. V lost 4 bases and J 2 bases, leaving 12 bases between the germline ends. The length of the CDR3 is 14 residues. As handled by the study authors: Quantification of nucleated cells was approximated via reference gene primer amplification. TCRdb keeps only in-frame clones here, not all; method: immunoSEQ multiplex PCR. Clone size and the V and J calls come from that table; the DNA yielded D and trimming. This table holds 190,000 or so clones, just under 80% found once. The source of this sequence is a woman older than 75 with active or convalescent COVID-19. The sequencing input was peripheral blood. The chain is built from TRBV29-1 and TRBJ2-1; the D gene is possibly TRBD2 (6 bases). CDR3 coding DNA: TGCAGCGTTGCACAGCGGGTGGCCTACAATGAGCAGTTCTTC. This codes for CSVAQRVAYNEQFF.